This T cell receptor (beta chain) originates from a study of blood T cell repertoires in COVID-19. Assay used: immunoSEQ multiplex PCR; TCRdb lists only in-frame clones, some missing. The sample has around 250,000 clones, around 80% seen once. The CDR3 totals 17 residues. Germline values: CDR1 SEHNR, CDR2 FQNEAQ (reference sequence). J was trimmed by 8 bases and V by 6 bases; bases with no gene match: 12. What was sequenced was peripheral blood. V is TRBV7-9 and J is TRBJ2-4; 14 bases fit TRBD2. This TCR was sampled from a man older than 75 with acute or convalescent COVID-19. CDR3 nucleotides: TGTGCCAGCAGTAAAGAGGGACTAGCGGGAGATGGGTACATTCAGTACTTC. Its protein product is CASSKEGLAGDGYIQYF.